The T cell receptor (beta chain) under discussion was sequenced for a study of graft-versus-host responses after intestinal transplantation. Study observations and caveats: Patients who carried graft-donor T cell macrochimerism also had high graft-versus-host to host-versus-graft clonal ratios in their allografts.

Worth noting for this clone: Its antigen is unknown. Other DNA sequences in the same sample also yield this CDR3.

Repertoires were generated with immunoSEQ multiplex PCR, while TCRdb's copy carries only in-frame clones and drops some. This sample has approximately 79,000 clones, with roughly 80% found just once. This CDR3 has 13 amino acids. Trimming left V 5 bases short and J 4 bases short, with 9 bases between. From germline, CDR1 is SGHRS and CDR2 YFSETQ. The source material was unstimulated CD4+ T cells sorted from spleen or lymph node cells, sampled before intestinal transplant. This receptor was taken from a human donor who received an intestinal transplant. The chain carries TRBV5-1 and TRBJ2-2, with a possible D match to TRBD1 (6 bases). The CDR3 bases are TGCGCCAGCAGATCAGGGGTCACCGGGGAGCTGTTTTTT. This codes for CASRSGVTGELFF.